Listed below are T cell receptor beta chains from one sample, sequenced in a study of cytomegalovirus exposure and HLA in healthy donors. Measured with immunoSEQ multiplex PCR; TCRdb has only the in-frame clones, and not every one. The sample holds about 160,000 clones; about 96% are singletons and the top ten take more than 0.7%. Source material: PBMCs. The receptor set was obtained from a woman between 18 and 29 years old in good health and CMV-seronegative. Both conserved end residues are part of each CDR3.

V	J	CDR3
TRBV9	TRBJ2-7	CASSSQRTSSEQYF
TRBV5-6	TRBJ2-7	CASSLKVEGSYEQYF
TRBV18	TRBJ1-2	CASSPREWYGYTF
TRBV6-4	TRBJ1-3	CAGITGTEGNTIYF
TRBV7-9	TRBJ1-1	CASSLDIPGNTEAFF
TRBV7-9	TRBJ1-2	CASSKWDSSNYGYTF
TRBV19	TRBJ2-1	CASSIELLLAGGWNEQFF
TRBV2	TRBJ1-1	CASSEARTGYF
TRBV5-4	TRBJ2-7	CASSLGGRGGAYEQYF
TRBV28	TRBJ1-1	CATTEQGLITEAFF
TRBV5-4	TRBJ1-4	CASSRGSNEKLFF
TRBV27	TRBJ2-5	CASRPTGGKGETQYF
TRBV19	TRBJ2-3	CASSIGLAGGRRSRYF
TRBV6-5	TRBJ1-1	CASSLQGMNTEAFF
TRBV19	TRBJ2-5	CASSMQGGETQYF
TRBV9	TRBJ2-2	CASSVRDRNTGELFF
TRBV6-6	TRBJ2-7	CASRPGTGTYEQYF
TRBV16	TRBJ2-3	CASSLGTGGPDTQYF
TRBV19	TRBJ1-5	CASSNGGQGNQPQHF
TRBV9	TRBJ2-5	CASTPQDRVETQYF
TRBV27	TRBJ2-1	CASSLRAGNNEQFF
TRBV5-4	TRBJ1-6	CASSLRGLSRSPLHF